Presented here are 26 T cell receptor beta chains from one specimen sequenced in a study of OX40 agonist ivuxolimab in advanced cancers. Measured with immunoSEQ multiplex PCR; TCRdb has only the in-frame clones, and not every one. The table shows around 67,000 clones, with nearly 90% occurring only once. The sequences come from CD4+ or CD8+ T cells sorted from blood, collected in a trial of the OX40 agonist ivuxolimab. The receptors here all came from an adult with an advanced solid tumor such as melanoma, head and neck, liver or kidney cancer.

The CDR3 region has the DNA TGCGCCAGCAGCTCACAACCCAGAGCGGGAGAGAGGGAGACCCAGTACTTC. Protein sequence: CASSSQPRAGERETQYF. The chain has TRBV5-1 and TRBJ2-5, with TRBD2 matching over 8 bases. The V gene end was trimmed by 3 bases and the J gene end by 5 bases; junction bases not matched to a gene: 15. Germline-derived CDR1 and CDR2 are SGHRS and YFSETQ. This CDR3 spans 17 amino acids.

The CDR3 loop is CASSPRQVRSSYEQYF. In DNA form, the CDR3 reads TGTGCCAGCAGCCCGCGTCAGGTTCGAAGCTCCTACGAGCAGTACTTC. The chain carries TRBV7-2 and TRBJ2-7, with D unclear. There are 16 residues in the CDR3. The V gene's germline CDR1 is SGHTA and CDR2 FQGNSA. Trimming took 5 bases from V and 0 from J, leaving 17 bases between them.

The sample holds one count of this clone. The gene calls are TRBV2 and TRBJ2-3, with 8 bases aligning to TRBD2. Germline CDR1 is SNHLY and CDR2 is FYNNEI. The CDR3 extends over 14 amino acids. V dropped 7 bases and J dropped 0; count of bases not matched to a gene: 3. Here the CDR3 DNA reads TGTGCCAGCAAACGACTAGCGAGCACAGATACGCAGTATTTT. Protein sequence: CASKRLASTDTQYF.

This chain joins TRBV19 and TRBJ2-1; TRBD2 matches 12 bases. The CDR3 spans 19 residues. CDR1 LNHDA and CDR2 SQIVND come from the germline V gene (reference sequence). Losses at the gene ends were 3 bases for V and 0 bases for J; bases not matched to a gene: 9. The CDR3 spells CASSIPGLAGLSSYNEQFF. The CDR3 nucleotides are TGTGCCAGTAGTATTCCGGGACTAGCGGGCCTGAGCTCCTACAATGAGCAGTTCTTC.

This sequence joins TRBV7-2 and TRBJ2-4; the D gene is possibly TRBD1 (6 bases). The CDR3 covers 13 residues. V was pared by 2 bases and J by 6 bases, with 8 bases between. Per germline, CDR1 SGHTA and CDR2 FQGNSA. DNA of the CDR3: TGTGCCAGCAGCTTACAGGGGACAAACATTCAGTACTTC. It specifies CASSLQGTNIQYF.

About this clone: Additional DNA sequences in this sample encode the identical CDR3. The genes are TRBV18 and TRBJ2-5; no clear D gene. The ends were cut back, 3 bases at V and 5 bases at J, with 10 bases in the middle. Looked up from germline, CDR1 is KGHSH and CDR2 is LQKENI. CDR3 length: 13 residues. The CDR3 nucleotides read TGTGCCAGCTCACCGCCGAATCGGGAGACCCAGTACTTC. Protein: CASSPPNRETQYF.

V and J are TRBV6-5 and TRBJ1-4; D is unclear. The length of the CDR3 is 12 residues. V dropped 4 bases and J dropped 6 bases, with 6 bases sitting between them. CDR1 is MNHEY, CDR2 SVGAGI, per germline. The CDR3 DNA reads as TGTGCCAGCAGTTCCCAACATGAAAAACTGTTTTTT. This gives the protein CASSSQHEKLFF.

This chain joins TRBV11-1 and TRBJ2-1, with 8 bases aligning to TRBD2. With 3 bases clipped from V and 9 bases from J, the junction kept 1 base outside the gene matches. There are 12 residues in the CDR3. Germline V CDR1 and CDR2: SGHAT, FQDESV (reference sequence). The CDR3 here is CASSLAGGEQFF. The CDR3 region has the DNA TGTGCCAGCAGCTTGGCGGGGGGTGAGCAGTTCTTC.

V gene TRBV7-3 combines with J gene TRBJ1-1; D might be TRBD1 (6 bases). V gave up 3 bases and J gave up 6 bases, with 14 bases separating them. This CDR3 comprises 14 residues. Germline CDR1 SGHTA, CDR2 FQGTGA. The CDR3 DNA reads TGTGCCAGCAGCTTGACGGGGGCGCAGGCTGAAGCTTTCTTT. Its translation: CASSLTGAQAEAFF.

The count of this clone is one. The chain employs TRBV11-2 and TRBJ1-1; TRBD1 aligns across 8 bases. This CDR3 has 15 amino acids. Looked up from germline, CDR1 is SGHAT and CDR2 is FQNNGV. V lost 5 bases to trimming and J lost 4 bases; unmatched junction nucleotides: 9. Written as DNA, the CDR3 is TGTGCCAGCAGCCTGCAGGGGGCAGGTGGCACTGAAGCTTTCTTT. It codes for CASSLQGAGGTEAFF.

The CDR3 region is CASSPPGLAGGTTDTQYF. The CDR3 coding sequence is TGTGCCAGCAGCCCCCCGGGACTAGCGGGGGGGACGACAGATACGCAGTATTTT. The chain joins TRBV7-9 to TRBJ2-3, with TRBD2 matching over 16 bases. Germline V CDR1 and CDR2: SEHNR, FQNEAQ (reference sequence). CDR3 size: 18 residues. The junction had 8 bases not matched to a gene; V was cut back by 5 bases and J by 3 bases.

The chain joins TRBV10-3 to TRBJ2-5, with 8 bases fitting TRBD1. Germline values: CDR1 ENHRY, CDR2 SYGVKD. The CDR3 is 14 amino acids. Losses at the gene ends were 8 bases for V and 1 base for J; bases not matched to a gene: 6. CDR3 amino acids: CAIGETGGQETQYF. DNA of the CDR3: TGTGCCATCGGGGAAACAGGGGGCCAAGAGACCCAGTACTTC.

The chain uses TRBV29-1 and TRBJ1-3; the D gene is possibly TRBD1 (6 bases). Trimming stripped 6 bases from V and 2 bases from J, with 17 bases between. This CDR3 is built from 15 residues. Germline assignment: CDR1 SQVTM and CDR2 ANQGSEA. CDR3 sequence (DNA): TGCAGCGTATCAGCAGGGGCGTCGGCTGGAAACACCATATATTTT. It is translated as CSVSAGASAGNTIYF.

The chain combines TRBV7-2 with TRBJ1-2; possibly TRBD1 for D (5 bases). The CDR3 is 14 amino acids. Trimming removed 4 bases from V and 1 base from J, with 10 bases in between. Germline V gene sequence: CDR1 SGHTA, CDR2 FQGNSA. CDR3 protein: CASSSDTYNYGYTF. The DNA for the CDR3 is TGTGCCAGCAGCTCGGACACTTATAACTATGGCTACACCTTC.

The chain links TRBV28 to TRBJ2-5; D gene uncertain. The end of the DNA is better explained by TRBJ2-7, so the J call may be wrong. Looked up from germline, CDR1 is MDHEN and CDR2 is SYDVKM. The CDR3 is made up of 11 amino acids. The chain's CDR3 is CASSSNREQYF. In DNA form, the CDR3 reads TGTGCCAGCAGCTCCAACCGCGAGCAGTACTTC.

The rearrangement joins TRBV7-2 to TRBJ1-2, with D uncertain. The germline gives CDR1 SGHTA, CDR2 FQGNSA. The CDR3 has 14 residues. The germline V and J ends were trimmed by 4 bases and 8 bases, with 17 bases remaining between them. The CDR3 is CASSSPVAINGYTF. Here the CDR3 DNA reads TGTGCCAGCAGCTCCCCGGTGGCAATCAACGGCTACACCTTC.

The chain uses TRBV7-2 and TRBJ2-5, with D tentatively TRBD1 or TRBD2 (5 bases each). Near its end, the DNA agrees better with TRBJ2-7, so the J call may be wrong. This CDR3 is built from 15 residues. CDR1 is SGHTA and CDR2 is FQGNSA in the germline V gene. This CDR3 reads CASSLRDPGGYEQYF. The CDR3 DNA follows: TGTGCCAGCAGCTTACGGGACCCCGGAGGCTACGAGCAGTACTTC.

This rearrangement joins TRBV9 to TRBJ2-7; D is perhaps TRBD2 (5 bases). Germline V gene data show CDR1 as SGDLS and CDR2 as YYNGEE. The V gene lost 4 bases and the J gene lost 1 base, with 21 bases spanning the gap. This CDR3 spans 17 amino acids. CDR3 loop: CASSPQAGGGRSYEQYF. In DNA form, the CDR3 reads TGTGCCAGCAGCCCGCAGGCAGGAGGCGGGCGGTCCTACGAGCAGTACTTC.

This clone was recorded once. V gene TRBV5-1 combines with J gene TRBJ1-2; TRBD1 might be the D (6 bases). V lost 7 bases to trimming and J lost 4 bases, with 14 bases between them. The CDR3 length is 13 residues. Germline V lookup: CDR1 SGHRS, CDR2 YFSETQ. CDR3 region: CASWAGAGYGYTF. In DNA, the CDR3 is TGCGCCAGCTGGGCAGGGGCAGGCTATGGCTACACCTTC.

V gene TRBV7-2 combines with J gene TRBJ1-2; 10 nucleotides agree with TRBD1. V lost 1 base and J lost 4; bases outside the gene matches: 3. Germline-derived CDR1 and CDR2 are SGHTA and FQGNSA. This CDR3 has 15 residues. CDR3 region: CASSLEGTGVYGYTF. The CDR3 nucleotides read TGTGCCAGCAGCTTAGAAGGGACAGGGGTCTATGGCTACACCTTC.

The CDR3 protein is CATSRGGSGYTIYF. The CDR3 DNA is TGTGCCACCAGCAGAGGGGGGTCAGGCTACACCATATATTTT. The J gene is TRBJ1-3, the V gene TRBV15; possible D gene TRBD1, 5 bases. Trimming pared 1 base from V and 8 bases from J, leaving 12 bases between. The CDR3 sequence is 14 residues long. Looked up from germline, CDR1 is LNHNV and CDR2 is YYDKDF (reference sequence). Complete variable domain (other parts from reference TRBV15 and TRBJ1-3): DAMVIQNPRYQVTQFGKPVTLSCSQTLNHNVMYWYQQKSSQAPKLLFHYYDKDFNNEADTPDNFQSRRPNTSFCFLDIRSPGLGDTAMYLCATSRGGSGYTIYFGEGSWLTVV.

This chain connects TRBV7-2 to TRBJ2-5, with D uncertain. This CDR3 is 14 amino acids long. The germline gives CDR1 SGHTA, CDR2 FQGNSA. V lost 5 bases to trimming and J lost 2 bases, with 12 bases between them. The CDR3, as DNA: TGTGCCAGCAGCGCCCGGGCCAATCAAGAGACCCAGTACTTC. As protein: CASSARANQETQYF.

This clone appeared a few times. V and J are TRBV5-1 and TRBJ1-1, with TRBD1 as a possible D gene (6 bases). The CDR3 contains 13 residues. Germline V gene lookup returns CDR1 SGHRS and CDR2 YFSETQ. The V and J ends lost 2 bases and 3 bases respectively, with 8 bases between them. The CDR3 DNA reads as TGCGCCAGCAGCTTAGGACAGTACACTGAAGCTTTCTTT. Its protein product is CASSLGQYTEAFF.

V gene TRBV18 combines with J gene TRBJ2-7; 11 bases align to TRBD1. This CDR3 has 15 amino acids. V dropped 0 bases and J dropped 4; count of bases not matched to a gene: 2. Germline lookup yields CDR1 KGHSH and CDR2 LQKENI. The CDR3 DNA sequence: TGTGCCAGCTCACCACCGGACAGGGGGCAGTACGAGCAGTACTTC. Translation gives CASSPPDRGQYEQYF. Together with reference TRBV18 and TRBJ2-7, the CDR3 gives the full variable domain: NAGVMQNPRHLVRRRGQEARLRCSPMKGHSHVYWYRQLPEEGLKFMVYLQKENIIDESGMPKERFSAEFPKEGPSILRIQQVVRGDSAAYFCASSPPDRGQYEQYFGPGTRLTVT.

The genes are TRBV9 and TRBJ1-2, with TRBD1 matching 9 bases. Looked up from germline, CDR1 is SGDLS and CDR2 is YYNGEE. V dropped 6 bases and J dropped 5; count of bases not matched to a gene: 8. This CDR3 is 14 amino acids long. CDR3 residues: CASTPGQGWYGYTF. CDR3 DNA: TGTGCCAGCACCCCTGGACAGGGGTGGTATGGCTACACCTTC.

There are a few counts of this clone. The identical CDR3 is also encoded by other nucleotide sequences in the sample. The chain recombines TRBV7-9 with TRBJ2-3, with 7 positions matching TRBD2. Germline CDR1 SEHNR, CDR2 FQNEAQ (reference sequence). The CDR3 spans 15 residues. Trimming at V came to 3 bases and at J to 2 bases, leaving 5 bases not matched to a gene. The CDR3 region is CASSFYGGSTDTQYF. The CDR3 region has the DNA TGTGCCAGCAGCTTCTACGGGGGGTCCACAGATACGCAGTATTTT.